The T cell receptor (beta chain) under discussion was sequenced for a study of cytomegalovirus exposure and HLA in healthy donors. PCR employed 60 Vbeta and 13 Jbeta primers. Libraries were prepared by immunoSEQ multiplex PCR; TCRdb keeps only in-frame clonotypes and omits some of them. The sample holds 150,000 to 200,000 clones, roughly 85% seen once. A single count supports this clone. Trimming cost V 3 bases and J 5 bases, with 8 bases left between them. This CDR3 has 13 amino acids. Germline CDR1 is MGHRA and CDR2 is YSYEKL. The receptor's source is a woman aged 25 to 39 in good health and CMV-seropositive. Material for sequencing was PBMCs. This rearrangement joins TRBV4-1 to TRBJ2-1, with D maybe TRBD2 (6 bases). CDR3 bases: TGCGCCAGCAGCCAGGTAGCGGACAATGAGCAGTTCTTC. Translation gives CASSQVADNEQFF.